The T cell receptor beta chain under discussion was sequenced for a study of T cell responses to AZD1222 COVID-19 vaccine. Concerning this clone: Its specificity is unknown.

The repertoire was sequenced with immunoSEQ multiplex PCR; TCRdb's copy has only in-frame clones and lacks some. The data show 130,000 to 150,000 clones, with about 89% seen just once and 3.8% held by the top ten. Second doses at about 4 or about 12 weeks were pooled. General observations from the study: Spike-specific TCR breadth rose after two AZD1222 doses, and depth rose as well. Mostly white British, mostly female donors; authors suggested clonal diversity may be underestimated. Spike-wide vaccine-associated CD4 TCRs dominated at 160-218 and 743-854.

The length of the CDR3 is 13 residues. Germline V gene lookup returns CDR1 LGHDT and CDR2 YNNKEL (reference sequence). Trimming cost V 7 bases and J 4 bases, with 10 bases left between them. The chain couples TRBV3-1 (or the pseudogene TRBV3-2) to TRBJ2-2; unclear D gene. The source material was peripheral blood, sampled 28 days after the second AZD1222 dose. The TCR sequence derives from an adult who received the AZD1222 COVID-19 vaccine. CDR3 residues: CASKPFITGELFF. CDR3 coding DNA: TGTGCCAGCAAGCCTTTCATCACCGGGGAGCTGTTTTTT.